This entry lists 7 T cell receptor beta chains sequenced from one sample in a study of radiotherapy plus CTLA-4 blockade in lung cancer. Produced via immunoSEQ multiplex PCR; TCRdb's table is partial and in-frame only. The profile shows roughly 71,000 clones, around 82% of them singletons. The source was peripheral blood, collected from a patient treated with radiotherapy plus ipilimumab. These receptors were collected from a human donor with non-small cell lung cancer who had a complete response to radiotherapy plus ipilimumab.

In nucleotides, the CDR3 is TGCAGCGTCACAATTAGCAACGAGCAGTACTTC. It yields the protein CSVTISNEQYF. The chain recombines TRBV29-1 with TRBJ2-7; no reliable D call. V lost 6 bases to trimming and J lost 5 bases, with 11 bases between them. Germline V gene data show CDR1 as SQVTM and CDR2 as ANQGSEA. The CDR3 contains 11 residues.

This clone was picked up one time. The chain couples TRBV11-2 to TRBJ2-1; 10 bases are shared with TRBD2. The CDR3 consists of 15 residues. Trimming took 5 bases from V and 4 from J; bases not matched to a gene: 5. Germline lookup yields CDR1 SGHAT and CDR2 FQNNGV. CDR3 sequence (DNA): TGTGCCAGCAGCGACACTAGCGGGGCATACAATGAGCAGTTCTTC. Amino acids: CASSDTSGAYNEQFF.

The rearrangement joins TRBV18 to TRBJ1-4, with D possibly matching TRBD1 (5 bases). CDR3 size: 14 residues. Germline V gene sequence: CDR1 KGHSH, CDR2 LQKENI. Between the trimmed V and J ends, which lost 2 bases and 2 bases, there was a span of 6 bases. CDR3 protein: CASSPAGTNEKLFF. CDR3 sequence (DNA): TGTGCCAGCTCACCAGCAGGGACTAATGAAAAACTGTTTTTT.

The rearrangement links TRBV27 to TRBJ1-6; a possible D gene is TRBD1 (5 bases). V was clipped by 7 bases and J by 6 bases, with 13 bases between them. This CDR3 has 14 residues. CDR1 and CDR2 from the germline V gene are MNHEY and SMNVEV (reference sequence). The CDR3 is CASTPWGFNSPLHF. CDR3 DNA: TGTGCCAGCACCCCGTGGGGCTTTAATTCACCCCTCCACTTT.

CDR3 protein: CASSPGLPASGYEQYV. CDR3 bases: TGTGCCAGCTCACCTGGACTACCCGCGTCAGGCTACGAGCAGTACGTC. The rearrangement links TRBV18 to TRBJ2-7; D is possibly TRBD2 (6 bases). The germline gives CDR1 KGHSH, CDR2 LQKENI. The CDR3 has 16 amino acids. V lost 3 bases and J lost 3, with 18 bases in between.

The V call is TRBV27, the J call TRBJ1-1; D gene unclear. CDR3 length: 13 amino acids. Deletions cut 0 bases from V and 0 bases from J, with 2 bases between. CDR1 is MNHEY, CDR2 SMNVEV, per germline (reference sequence). The CDR3 nucleotides read TGTGCCAGCAGTTTATCAGTGAACACTGAAGCTTTCTTT. Its protein product is CASSLSVNTEAFF.

The genes are TRBV18 and TRBJ1-5, with D possibly being TRBD1 (5 bases). Trimming took 10 bases from V and 3 from J, leaving 13 bases between them. The V gene's germline CDR1 is KGHSH and CDR2 LQKENI. The CDR3 is 13 amino acids. DNA of the CDR3: TGTGCCACCCAACAGGACAACAATCAGCCCCAGCATTTT. Protein: CATQQDNNQPQHF.